Sequencing of this T cell receptor beta chain was carried out in a study of T cell responses to AZD1222 COVID-19 vaccine. Germline V gene data show CDR1 as SGHRS and CDR2 as YFSETQ. Trimming took off 0 bases at V and 0 bases at J, with 13 bases between the two ends. The CDR3 spans 16 residues. Both about-4-week and about-12-week second-dose recipients were combined. About this clone: Its cognate antigen is unknown.

Generated by immunoSEQ multiplex PCR, the TCRdb table keeps only in-frame clones and is missing some. This sample carries about 110,000 clones, roughly 90% of them seen once, and the ten largest clones take over 7.5%. Study-wide results and caveats: Repertoire sampling was restricted to post-peak T cell response timepoints. Donors were chiefly white British, with a greater number of females, and clonal diversity was perhaps underestimated. Spike-specific TCR breadth and depth went up after people got two AZD1222 doses.

This sequence joins TRBV5-1 and TRBJ2-7; the D is unclear. The sample here was peripheral blood, taken 28 days after the second AZD1222 dose. The TCR was taken from an adult who received the AZD1222 COVID-19 vaccine. This CDR3 is CASSLEPRTFSYEQYF. CDR3 sequence (DNA): TGCGCCAGCAGCTTGGAGCCAAGGACCTTCTCCTACGAGCAGTACTTC.